The entry that follows covers one TCR beta chain sequence. The data were produced by immunoSEQ multiplex PCR, yet TCRdb's version contains in-frame clones alone and is incomplete. This table holds some 190,000 clones, more than 75% found once. The data belong to a study of blood T cell repertoires in COVID-19. Overall study: Nucleic acid was either cDNA or gDNA, and it came from T cells, B-cell-depleted T cells, or PBMCs.

V gave up 2 bases and J gave up 5 bases, with 12 bases separating them. The CDR3 extends over 14 amino acids. The TCR originated in a man in his thirties or forties with acute COVID-19. The gene calls are TRBV23-1 and TRBJ1-2; weak D call: TRBD1 (6 bases). TRBV23-1 is reported as an ORF; its role is uncertain. The sample taken for sequencing was PBMCs or T cells enriched from blood (not recorded which). The CDR3 protein is CASSQEGRGYGYTF. CDR3 DNA sequence: TGCGCCAGCAGTCAAGAGGGCAGGGGTTATGGCTACACCTTC.